One T cell receptor beta chain is described in this entry. These data are taken from a study of shared clonotypes between healthy human individuals. About the research overall: Donor composition was a couple of women and three men, aged 18 to 49.

The unsorted PBMC sample used ten immunoSEQ deep assay plates. Sequencing was performed with immunoSEQ multiplex PCR; in TCRdb, only in-frame clones are kept and a portion is missing. This sample yields some 530,000 clones, of which roughly 80% are seen a single time; about 13% belongs to the top ten. The V and J ends lost 2 bases and 6 bases, in that order; junction bases with no gene match: 8. The CDR3 is made up of 17 amino acids. The germline V gene encodes CDR1 SEHNR and CDR2 FQNEAQ (reference sequence). Donors, without exception, were Caucasian adults residing in Nashville, Tennessee. The chain couples TRBV7-9 to TRBJ2-1, with 12 positions matching TRBD2. The TCR was taken from a middle-aged woman in good health. Some clones in this sample may be carry-over from other donors' samples. Sequenced input: PBMCs. CDR3: CASSLFPTLAGGNEQFF. The CDR3 region has the DNA TGTGCCAGCAGCTTATTCCCCACACTAGCGGGAGGCAATGAGCAGTTCTTC. Using reference TRBV7-9 and TRBJ2-1 for the parts outside the CDR3, the full variable domain is DTGVSQNPRHKITKRGQNVTFRCDPISEHNRLYWYRQTLGQGPEFLTYFQNEAQLEKSRLLSDRFSAERPKGSFSTLEIQRTEQGDSAMYLCASSLFPTLAGGNEQFFGPGTRLTVL.